One and the same sample provided the 17 T cell receptor beta chains below, sequenced in a study of CD8+CD57+ T cells in acquired aplastic anemia. It was genomic DNA that served as the template for profiling TCR beta VDJ and CDR3. TCRdb ran MiXCR on the reads and lists one entry per CDR3 protein. The sample includes 310,000 or so distinct CDR3 sequences, 56% of them seen just once. Selection for sequencing was limited to patients who had shown CD8+CD57+ cell expansion by flow cytometry. The source material was sorted CD4+, CD8+, or CD8+CD57+ T cells (not recorded which) from PBMCs. These receptors were collected from a human donor with aplastic anemia.

The rearrangement links TRBV10-3 to TRBJ1-2; D may be TRBD1 (5 bases). The CDR3 is made up of 15 amino acids. CDR1 is ENHRY, CDR2 SYGVKD, per germline. V was clipped by 0 bases and J by 8 bases, with 16 bases between them. The chain's CDR3 is CAISESVGGLKGYTF. The CDR3 DNA reads as TGTGCCATCAGTGAGTCGGTTGGGGGTTTGAAAGGCTACACCTTC.

Ten or more counts support this clonotype. The chain links TRBV20-1 to TRBJ1-5; weak D call: TRBD1 (6 bases). CDR1 DFQATT and CDR2 SNEGSKA come from the germline V gene (reference sequence). Trimming pared 7 bases from V and 7 bases from J, leaving 14 bases between. There are 12 residues in the CDR3. CDR3: CSGTDSDQPQHF. CDR3 DNA sequence: TGCAGTGGGACAGATTCGGACCAGCCCCAGCATTTT.

The chain employs TRBV10-3 and TRBJ1-4; D gene uncertain. The germline V and J ends were trimmed by 2 bases and 7 bases, with 14 bases remaining between them. The CDR3 extends over 15 amino acids. CDR1 and CDR2 from the germline V gene are ENHRY and SYGVKD. The CDR3 protein is CAISEPGSWGEKLFF. The CDR3 nucleotides read TGTGCCATCAGTGAGCCCGGATCGTGGGGTGAAAAACTGTTTTTT.

This clonotype occurred many times. V is TRBV5-1 and J is TRBJ1-1; TRBD1 is a possible D gene (6 bases). Per germline, CDR1 SGHRS and CDR2 YFSETQ. With 0 bases removed from V and 2 bases from J, the gap between germline ends came to 8 bases. The CDR3 spans 14 residues. The CDR3 spells CASSLGTVNTEAFF. The CDR3, as DNA: TGCGCCAGCAGCTTGGGGACAGTAAACACTGAAGCTTTCTTT.

A note on this clonotype: The junction shows a germline mismatch at one end, possibly a read error. This rearrangement joins TRBV10-3 to TRBJ1-1, with a tentative D call TRBD1 (5 bases). The CDR3 has 20 residues. Germline V gene data show CDR1 as ENHRY and CDR2 as SYGVKD. CDR3 sequence reads: CASSSPTLLGGVGLDTEAFF. The CDR3, as DNA: TGTGCCAGCAGTTCTCCGACCCTCCTGGGAGGGGTCGGACTGGACACTGAAGCTTTCTTT.

This clonotype was observed once. This chain joins TRBV7-2 and TRBJ2-7, with TRBD1 matching over 10 bases. This CDR3 has 17 amino acids. The V gene's germline CDR1 is SGHTA and CDR2 FQGNSA. With 6 bases clipped from V and 3 bases from J, the junction kept 14 bases outside the gene matches. CDR3 in DNA: TGTGCCAGCAGGTCCACCGGGACAGGGGACCCCCTCTACGAGCAGTACTTC. It codes for CASRSTGTGDPLYEQYF. The full variable domain, rest sourced from reference TRBV7-2 and TRBJ2-7, is GAGVSQSPSNKVTEKGKDVELRCDPISGHTALYWYRQSLGQGLEFLIYFQGNSAPDKSGLPSDRFSAERTGGSVSTLTIQRTQQEDSAVYLCASRSTGTGDPLYEQYFGPGTRLTVT.

This clonotype has ten or more counts. This chain connects TRBV5-1 to TRBJ2-1; 8 nucleotides agree with TRBD2. The germline V gene has CDR1 SGHRS and CDR2 YFSETQ. The CDR3 runs 15 residues. V trimming: 4 bases; J trimming: 2 bases; junction bases outside the gene matches: 5. The CDR3: CASSALADPYNEQFF. In nucleotides, the CDR3 is TGCGCCAGCAGCGCACTAGCGGACCCCTACAATGAGCAGTTCTTC.

This chain links TRBV10-3 with TRBJ1-4; D may be TRBD1 (6 bases). Deletions cut 0 bases from V and 8 bases from J, with 10 bases between. Germline-derived CDR1 and CDR2 are ENHRY and SYGVKD. This CDR3 is 14 amino acids long. The CDR3 reads CAISESTGGEKLFF. In DNA form, the CDR3 reads TGTGCCATCAGTGAGTCGACGGGGGGCGAAAAACTGTTTTTT.

The count of this clonotype is one. V and J are TRBV7-7 and TRBJ2-3; 13 nucleotides line up with TRBD2. The CDR3 covers 16 residues. In germline, CDR1 is SSHAT, CDR2 FNYEAQ (reference sequence). Unmatched junction bases numbered 9, after V lost 5 bases and J lost 7 bases. Written as DNA, the CDR3 is TGTGCCAGCAGCCCGGGAGGGACTAGCGGGGCGAATACGCAGTATTTT. This sequence encodes CASSPGGTSGANTQYF.

This clonotype was found a few times. The gene calls are TRBV7-6 and TRBJ2-3, with TRBD2 as a possible D gene (6 bases). This CDR3 has 15 amino acids. Looked up from germline, CDR1 is SGHVS and CDR2 is FNYEAQ. Trimming shortened V by 5 bases and J by 8 bases, and 20 bases separated the two germline ends. The CDR3 spells CASSTNAGKSVTQYF. For the CDR3, the DNA is TGTGCCAGCAGCACGAACGCGGGGAAGTCCGTTACGCAGTATTTT.

This clonotype was picked up one time. J is TRBJ2-7 and V is TRBV2, with TRBD1 matching 10 bases. This CDR3 has 13 residues. Germline V CDR1 and CDR2: SNHLY, FYNNEI. J lost 6 bases, V lost 8 bases, and 7 bases had no gene match. The CDR3 here is CASSDRGRTEQYF. CDR3 in DNA: TGTGCCAGCTCCGACAGGGGGCGAACCGAGCAGTACTTC.

The chain recombines TRBV7-3 with TRBJ1-4; 7 positions match TRBD1. The V gene end was trimmed by 9 bases and the J gene end by 4 bases; junction bases not matched to a gene: 8. The CDR3 covers 14 residues. Germline V gives CDR1 SGHTA, CDR2 FQGTGA. CDR3 DNA sequence: TGTGCCAGTTATACAGGGGAGGGTAATGAAAAACTGTTTTTT. This codes for CASYTGEGNEKLFF.

The chain combines TRBV7-3 with TRBJ2-2; D is perhaps TRBD2 (5 bases). The germline V and J ends were trimmed by 2 bases and 4 bases, with 20 bases remaining between them. Germline V gives CDR1 SGHTA, CDR2 FQGTGA. The CDR3 contains 18 residues. This CDR3 reads CASSLLPIGIGSTGELFF. The CDR3 DNA reads TGTGCCAGCAGCTTACTCCCGATCGGGATTGGCAGCACCGGGGAGCTGTTTTTT.

This chain joins TRBV7-9 and TRBJ1-4; D possibly corresponds to TRBD1 (5 bases). Germline assignment: CDR1 SEHNR and CDR2 FQNEAQ (reference sequence). Trimming left V 4 bases short and J 8 bases short, with 14 bases between. This CDR3 comprises 14 residues. CDR3 protein: CASSSGPRREKLFF. The DNA of the CDR3 is TGTGCCAGCAGCTCGGGACCTCGACGGGAAAAACTGTTTTTT.

This clonotype was picked up one time. This chain links TRBV7-6 with TRBJ2-3; 8 bases line up with TRBD2. The CDR3 length is 16 residues. Germline-derived CDR1 and CDR2 are SGHVS and FNYEAQ. V was pared by 4 bases and J by 2 bases, with 8 bases of the junction left unmatched. This chain's CDR3 is CASSSFFSGDTDTQYF. The CDR3 bases are TGTGCCAGCAGCTCCTTCTTTAGCGGGGACACAGATACGCAGTATTTT.

The chain carries TRBV20-1 and TRBJ1-1; TRBD1 agrees at 11 bases. The ends lost 6 bases at V and 4 bases at J; junction bases unmatched: 4. The CDR3 covers 13 residues. Germline CDR1 DFQATT, CDR2 SNEGSKA (reference sequence). The DNA of the CDR3 is TGCAGTGCCAGGACAGGGGGCGTCACTGAAGCTTTCTTT. Protein sequence: CSARTGGVTEAFF.

This clonotype was recorded many times. The chain carries TRBV6-1 and TRBJ1-3; D is possibly TRBD1 (5 bases). The germline V and J ends were trimmed by 4 bases and 9 bases, with 10 bases remaining between them. This CDR3 has 12 amino acids. Germline V gene sequence: CDR1 MNHNS, CDR2 SASEGT. The chain's CDR3 is CASSAEGRTIYF. The CDR3 DNA is TGTGCCAGCAGTGCGGAGGGACGCACCATATATTTT.